The 8 T cell receptor beta chains reported below all come from one sample, sequenced in a study of T cells after yellow fever vaccination. MiXCR was run by TCRdb on the 5' RACE reads, yielding one entry per CDR3 protein. The sample lists roughly 260,000 distinct CDR3 sequences, over 10% occurring once. Sequencing used CD4+ T cells sorted from PBMCs, obtained 45 days after the yellow fever booster vaccination. The receptors were sampled from a young man who received the YFV17D yellow fever vaccine.

This rearrangement joins TRBV5-1 to TRBJ2-2; TRBD2 aligns across 9 bases. The V and J ends lost 5 bases and 4 bases, in that order; junction bases with no gene match: 3. This CDR3 spans 14 amino acids. Per germline, CDR1 SGHRS and CDR2 YFSETQ. The chain's CDR3 is CASRASGVTGELFF. The CDR3 DNA reads TGCGCCAGCAGGGCTAGCGGGGTCACCGGGGAGCTGTTTTTT.

This clonotype occurred a few times. The rearrangement joins TRBV25-1 to TRBJ2-7; TRBD1 agrees at 8 bases. The ends lost 6 bases at V and 4 bases at J; junction bases unmatched: 2. Germline V gene sequence: CDR1 MGHDK, CDR2 SYGVNS. The CDR3 is made up of 12 amino acids. DNA for the CDR3: TGTGCCAGCAGACAGGGGGTGTACGAGCAGTACTTC. It codes for CASRQGVYEQYF.

The table lists this clonotype with a few counts. The rearrangement joins TRBV2 to TRBJ2-1; 8 bases map to TRBD2. The CDR3 spans 14 residues. Trimming at V came to 7 bases and at J to 2 bases, leaving 4 bases not matched to a gene. The germline V gene encodes CDR1 SNHLY and CDR2 FYNNEI. The CDR3 loop reads CASIRSGTYNEQFF. The CDR3 DNA follows: TGTGCCAGCATTCGTAGCGGGACCTACAATGAGCAGTTCTTC.

This clonotype was picked up a small number of times. V and J are TRBV6-6 and TRBJ2-1; D is unresolved. The CDR3 length is 13 residues. Germline values: CDR1 MNHNY, CDR2 SVGAGI (reference sequence). Deletions cut 2 bases from V and 5 bases from J, with 7 bases between. CDR3 residues: CASSYGQDNEQFF. The CDR3 coding sequence is TGTGCCAGCAGTTACGGTCAAGACAATGAGCAGTTCTTC.

This clonotype was detected a few times. The chain employs TRBV6-5 and TRBJ1-1, with a tentative D call TRBD1 (5 bases). Trimming pared 3 bases from V and 3 bases from J, leaving 8 bases between. CDR1 and CDR2 (germline): MNHEY, SVGAGI. The CDR3 runs 13 residues. The CDR3 is CASSYLGHTEAFF. The CDR3 DNA sequence: TGTGCCAGCAGTTATTTGGGGCACACTGAAGCTTTCTTT.

The chain's CDR3 is CSVDFLSRRLPDTQYF. As DNA, the CDR3 is TGCAGCGTTGATTTTTTGAGCAGGCGCCTTCCAGATACGCAGTATTTT. The chain joins TRBV29-1 to TRBJ2-3, with no clear D. The germline V gene encodes CDR1 SQVTM and CDR2 ANQGSEA. This CDR3 comprises 16 residues. Trimming pared 3 bases from V and 4 bases from J, leaving 20 bases between.

This clonotype was counted between two and nine times. The rearrangement joins TRBV20-1 to TRBJ2-1; 9 bases agree with TRBD2. The CDR3 has 16 amino acids. V shed 0 bases, J shed 3 bases, and the junction held 6 bases outside the gene matches. Germline V lookup: CDR1 DFQATT, CDR2 SNEGSKA (reference sequence). The CDR3 spells CSARELAGRGYNEQFF. CDR3 bases: TGCAGTGCTAGAGAGCTAGCGGGAAGGGGCTACAATGAGCAGTTCTTC.

This clonotype was picked up many times. This rearrangement joins TRBV6-1 to TRBJ2-1; 8 bases agree with TRBD2. V gave up 6 bases and J gave up 7 bases; unmatched junction bases: 11. The CDR3 contains 15 residues. Germline V CDR1 and CDR2: MNHNS, SASEGT. As DNA, the CDR3 is TGTGCCAGCAGCTCCACTAGGACTAGCCCGAATGAGCAGTTCTTC. It specifies CASSSTRTSPNEQFF.